A selection of T cell receptor beta chains follows, all from one sample in a study of shared clonotypes between healthy human individuals. Produced via immunoSEQ multiplex PCR; TCRdb's table is partial and in-frame only. Of approximately 2.5 million clones listed, 80% to 95% are singletons. The specimen was naive CD4+ T cells from PBMCs. The receptor source for this set is a man aged 18 to 29 in good health. Some clones in this sample may be carry-over from other donors' samples. Each CDR3 is given without its conserved first and last residue. A D gene is named only where the DNA matches it firmly.

D gene: -
V gene: TRBV9
CDR3 protein: ASSPRISWAQY

D gene: TRBD1
V gene: TRBV5-6
CDR3 protein: ASSFFRDRVSYEQY

D gene: -
V gene: TRBV18
CDR3 protein: ASSLAGYRNSEAF

D gene: -
V gene: TRBV5-1
CDR3 protein: ASSLSPTGGSIQY

D gene: -
V gene: TRBV5-4
CDR3 protein: ASRGRARGLSGYT

D gene: -
V gene: TRBV27
CDR3 protein: ASSLRVGPYEQY

D gene: -
V gene: TRBV28
CDR3 protein: ASSFISGINEQF

D gene: TRBD2
V gene: TRBV7-3
CDR3 protein: ASSKDPRGVGEQF

D gene: -
V gene: TRBV28
CDR3 protein: ASSGPKRSEAF

D gene: -
V gene: TRBV11-2
CDR3 protein: ASSLARLNFPAGELF

D gene: -
V gene: TRBV5-1
CDR3 protein: ASSSGAYEQY

D gene: -
V gene: TRBV10-3
CDR3 protein: AISTGNQLANYGYT

D gene: -
V gene: TRBV5-6
CDR3 protein: ASSFMDRASDTQY

D gene: -
V gene: TRBV29-1
CDR3 protein: SVKGTPQETQY

D gene: -
V gene: TRBV6-4
CDR3 protein: ASSDSSRADTQY

D gene: TRBD1
V gene: TRBV27
CDR3 protein: ASSPWGLTGDEQF

D gene: TRBD1
V gene: TRBV6-1
CDR3 protein: ASSEAGQNYGYT

D gene: -
V gene: TRBV4-1
CDR3 protein: ASSQGNFGGLSNQPRH

D gene: -
V gene: TRBV28
CDR3 protein: ASTRTGTSNTGELF

D gene: -
V gene: TRBV4-1
CDR3 protein: ASSQVRQGGNQPQH

D gene: -
V gene: TRBV5-1
CDR3 protein: ASSLNPGSSYNEQF

D gene: TRBD2
V gene: TRBV9
CDR3 protein: ASSVGGLAAPKNIQY

D gene: -
V gene: TRBV30
CDR3 protein: AWSVSGGPTQY

D gene: -
V gene: TRBV4-3
CDR3 protein: ASSQAGARTEAF

D gene: -
V gene: TRBV10-3
CDR3 protein: AISEIISYEQY

D gene: -
V gene: TRBV7-7
CDR3 protein: ASSRGHGDTIY

D gene: -
V gene: TRBV6-5
CDR3 protein: ASSRRAHQETQY

D gene: TRBD1
V gene: TRBV25-1
CDR3 protein: ASLGQGTDTQY

D gene: -
V gene: TRBV4-2
CDR3 protein: ASSQDQGTDTQY

D gene: -
V gene: TRBV2
CDR3 protein: ASSYTRQPNTEAF

D gene: TRBD2
V gene: TRBV27
CDR3 protein: ASRMTPPGLAGGTYEQY

D gene: -
V gene: TRBV19
CDR3 protein: ASSQGRETQY

D gene: -
V gene: TRBV28
CDR3 protein: ASSFQLQETQY

D gene: TRBD1
V gene: TRBV28
CDR3 protein: ASSLGGTGGREQY

D gene: TRBD2
V gene: TRBV28
CDR3 protein: ASSFGGAQETQY

D gene: -
V gene: TRBV4-1
CDR3 protein: ASSREAGPRTGELF

D gene: -
V gene: TRBV18
CDR3 protein: ASSPNAPGQNTEAF

D gene: -
V gene: TRBV19
CDR3 protein: ASSRRSSYEQY

D gene: -
V gene: TRBV28
CDR3 protein: ASHIFLGTPDGYGYT

D gene: -
V gene: TRBV28
CDR3 protein: ASIPSLGLPNTGELF

D gene: -
V gene: TRBV28
CDR3 protein: ASSRPARTYEQY

D gene: -
V gene: TRBV27
CDR3 protein: ASREPGANVLT

D gene: TRBD1
V gene: TRBV18
CDR3 protein: ASLKGGGGTDTQY

D gene: TRBD2
V gene: TRBV2
CDR3 protein: ASSERGPSGVTDTQY